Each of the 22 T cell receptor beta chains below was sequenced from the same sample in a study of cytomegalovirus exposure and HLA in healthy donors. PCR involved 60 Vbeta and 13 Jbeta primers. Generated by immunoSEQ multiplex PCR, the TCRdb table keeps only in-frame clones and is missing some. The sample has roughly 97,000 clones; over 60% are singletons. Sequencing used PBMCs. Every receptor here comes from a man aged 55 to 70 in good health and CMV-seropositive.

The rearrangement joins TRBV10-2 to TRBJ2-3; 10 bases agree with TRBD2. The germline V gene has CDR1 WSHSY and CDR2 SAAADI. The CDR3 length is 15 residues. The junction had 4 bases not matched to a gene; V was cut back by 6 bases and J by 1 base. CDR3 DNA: TGCGCCAGCAGCTCCACTAGCGGGGGCACAGATACGCAGTATTTT. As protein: CASSSTSGGTDTQYF.

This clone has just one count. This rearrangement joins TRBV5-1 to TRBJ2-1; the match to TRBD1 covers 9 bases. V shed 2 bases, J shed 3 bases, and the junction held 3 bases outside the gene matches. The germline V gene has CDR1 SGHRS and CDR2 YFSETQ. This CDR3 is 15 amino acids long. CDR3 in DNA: TGCGCCAGCAGCTTACAGGGGGCGGGCTACAATGAGCAGTTCTTC. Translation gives CASSLQGAGYNEQFF. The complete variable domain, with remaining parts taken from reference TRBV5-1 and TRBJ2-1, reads KAGVTQTPRYLIKTRGQQVTLSCSPISGHRSVSWYQQTPGQGLQFLFEYFSETQRNKGNFPGRFSGRQFSNSRSEMNVSTLELGDSALYLCASSLQGAGYNEQFFGPGTRLTVL.

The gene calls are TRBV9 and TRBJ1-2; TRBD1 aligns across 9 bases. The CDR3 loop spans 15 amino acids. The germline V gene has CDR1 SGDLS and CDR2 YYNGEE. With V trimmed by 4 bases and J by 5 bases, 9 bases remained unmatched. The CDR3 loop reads CASSPRTGVGYGYTF. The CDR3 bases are TGTGCCAGCAGCCCTCGGACAGGGGTGGGGTATGGCTACACCTTC.

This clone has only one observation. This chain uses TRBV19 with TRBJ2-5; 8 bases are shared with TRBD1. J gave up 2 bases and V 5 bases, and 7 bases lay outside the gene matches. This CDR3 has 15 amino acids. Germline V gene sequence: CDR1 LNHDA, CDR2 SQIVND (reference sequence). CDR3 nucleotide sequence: TGTGCCAGTAGTCCTCAGGGGGCGGATCAAGAGACCCAGTACTTC. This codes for CASSPQGADQETQYF.

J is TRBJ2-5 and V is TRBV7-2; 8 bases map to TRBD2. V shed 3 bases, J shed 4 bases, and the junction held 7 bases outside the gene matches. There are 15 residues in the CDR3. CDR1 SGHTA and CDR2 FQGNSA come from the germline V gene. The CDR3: CASSFLRGGGETQYF. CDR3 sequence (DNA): TGTGCCAGCAGCTTCCTCCGGGGGGGCGGAGAGACCCAGTACTTC.

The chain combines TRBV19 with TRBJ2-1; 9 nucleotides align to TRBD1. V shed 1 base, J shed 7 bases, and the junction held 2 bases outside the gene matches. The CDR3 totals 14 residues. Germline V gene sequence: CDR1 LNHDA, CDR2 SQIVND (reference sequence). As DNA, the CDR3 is TGTGCCAGTAGTATAGGCGGGACAGGGAATGAGCAGTTCTTC. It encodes CASSIGGTGNEQFF.

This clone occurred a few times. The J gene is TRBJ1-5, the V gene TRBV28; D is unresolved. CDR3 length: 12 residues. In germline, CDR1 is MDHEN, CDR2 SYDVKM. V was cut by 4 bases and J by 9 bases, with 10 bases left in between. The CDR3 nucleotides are TGTGCCAGCAGTTGGAGGGAAGGGCCCCAGCATTTT. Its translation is CASSWREGPQHF.

CDR3 in DNA: TGTGCCAGCAGCGTAGATCCCACCAACAGGAGGGACGCTTTCTTT. Amino acid sequence: CASSVDPTNRRDAFF. The chain carries TRBV9 and TRBJ1-1; a weak D match, TRBD1 (5 bases). V shed 0 bases and J shed 11 bases, with 20 bases lying between them. The CDR3 has 15 amino acids. Germline V gene lookup returns CDR1 SGDLS and CDR2 YYNGEE. The full variable domain, rest sourced from reference TRBV9 and TRBJ1-1, is DSGVTQTPKHLITATGQRVTLRCSPRSGDLSVYWYQQSLDQGLQFLIQYYNGEERAKGNILERFSAQQFPDLHSELNLSSLELGDSALYFCASSVDPTNRRDAFFGQGTRLTVV.

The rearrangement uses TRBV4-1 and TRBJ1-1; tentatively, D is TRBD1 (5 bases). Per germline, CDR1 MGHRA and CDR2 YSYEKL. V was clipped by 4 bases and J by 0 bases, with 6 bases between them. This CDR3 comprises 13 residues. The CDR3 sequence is CASSRDLNTEAFF. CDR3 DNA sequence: TGCGCCAGCAGCCGGGACTTGAACACTGAAGCTTTCTTT.

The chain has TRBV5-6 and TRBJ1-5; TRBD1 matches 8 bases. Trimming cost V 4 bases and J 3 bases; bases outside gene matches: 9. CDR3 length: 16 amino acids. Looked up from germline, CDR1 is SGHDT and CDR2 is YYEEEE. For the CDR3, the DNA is TGTGCCAGCAGCACTTTACAGGGGGGAGTCAATCAGCCCCAGCATTTT. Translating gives CASSTLQGGVNQPQHF.

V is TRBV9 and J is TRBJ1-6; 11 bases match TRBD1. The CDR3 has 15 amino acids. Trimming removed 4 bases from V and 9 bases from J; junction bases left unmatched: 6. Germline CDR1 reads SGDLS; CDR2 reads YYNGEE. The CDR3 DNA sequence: TGTGCCAGCAGCATCACAGGGACAGGGGGTTCACCCCTCCACTTT. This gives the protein CASSITGTGGSPLHF.

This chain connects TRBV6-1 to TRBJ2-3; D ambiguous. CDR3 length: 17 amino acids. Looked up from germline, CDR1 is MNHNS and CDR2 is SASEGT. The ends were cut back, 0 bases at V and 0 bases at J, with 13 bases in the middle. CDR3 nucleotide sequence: TGTGCCAGCAGTGAAGCGTCGGCGGTGACTAGCACAGATACGCAGTATTTT. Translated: CASSEASAVTSTDTQYF.

The CDR3 reads CASSPRTGGFNEQFF. In DNA, the CDR3 is TGTGCCAGCAGCCCTCGGACAGGGGGCTTTAATGAGCAGTTCTTC. The chain combines TRBV7-9 with TRBJ2-1; 11 bases agree with TRBD1. There are 15 residues in the CDR3. The V gene's germline CDR1 is SEHNR and CDR2 FQNEAQ (reference sequence). With V trimmed by 5 bases and J by 7 bases, 7 bases remained unmatched.

CDR3 bases: TGCGCCAGCAACCGAGGGGGGGGGAATGAGCAGTTCTTC. This codes for CASNRGGGNEQFF. The chain has TRBV5-1 and TRBJ2-1, with D perhaps TRBD2 (7 bases). Trimming stripped 6 bases from V and 7 bases from J, with 14 bases between. Germline values: CDR1 SGHRS, CDR2 YFSETQ. The CDR3 totals 13 residues.

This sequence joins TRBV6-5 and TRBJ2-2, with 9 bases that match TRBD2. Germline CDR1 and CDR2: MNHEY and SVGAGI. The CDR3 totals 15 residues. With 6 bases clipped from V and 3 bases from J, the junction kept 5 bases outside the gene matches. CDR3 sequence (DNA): TGTGCCAGCAGAACGGGACTAGCCTACACCGGGGAGCTGTTTTTT. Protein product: CASRTGLAYTGELFF.

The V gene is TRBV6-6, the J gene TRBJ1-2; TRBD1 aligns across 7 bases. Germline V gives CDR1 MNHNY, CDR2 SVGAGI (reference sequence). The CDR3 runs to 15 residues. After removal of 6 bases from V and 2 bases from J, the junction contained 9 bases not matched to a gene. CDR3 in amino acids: CASSLDRQGNYGYTF. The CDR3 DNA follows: TGTGCCAGCAGCCTGGACCGACAGGGCAACTATGGCTACACCTTC.

CDR3 amino acids: CASSDSMVASQFF. CDR3 in DNA: TGTGCCAGCAGTGACTCGATGGTAGCATCGCAGTTCTTC. The chain is built from TRBV6-4 and TRBJ2-1; no reliable D call. This CDR3 comprises 13 residues. V was pared by 0 bases and J by 12 bases, with 12 bases between. Germline lookup yields CDR1 MRHNA and CDR2 SNTAGT.

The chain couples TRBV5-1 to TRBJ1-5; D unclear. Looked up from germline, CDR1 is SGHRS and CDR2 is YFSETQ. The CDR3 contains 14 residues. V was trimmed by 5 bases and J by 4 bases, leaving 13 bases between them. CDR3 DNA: TGCGCCAGCAGTCTAAACCCTATGAATCAGCCCCAGCATTTT. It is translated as CASSLNPMNQPQHF.

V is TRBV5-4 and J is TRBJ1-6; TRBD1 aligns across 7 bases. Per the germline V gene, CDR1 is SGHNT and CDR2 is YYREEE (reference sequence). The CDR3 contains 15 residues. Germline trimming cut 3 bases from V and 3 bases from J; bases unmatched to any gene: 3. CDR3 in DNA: TGTGCCAGCAGCTCGGGACAGAACTATAATTCACCCCTCCACTTT. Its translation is CASSSGQNYNSPLHF.

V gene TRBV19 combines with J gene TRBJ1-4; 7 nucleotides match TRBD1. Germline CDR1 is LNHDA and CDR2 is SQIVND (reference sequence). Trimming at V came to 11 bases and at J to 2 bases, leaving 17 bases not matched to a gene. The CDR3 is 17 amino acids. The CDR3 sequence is CAAQGGRGFGTNEKLFF. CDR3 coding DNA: TGTGCCGCTCAAGGGGGCAGGGGTTTTGGCACTAATGAAAAACTGTTTTTT.

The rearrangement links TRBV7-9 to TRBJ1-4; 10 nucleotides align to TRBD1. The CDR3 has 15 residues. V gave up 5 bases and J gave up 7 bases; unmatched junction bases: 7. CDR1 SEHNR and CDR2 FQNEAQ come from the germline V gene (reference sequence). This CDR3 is CASSPRQGAGEKLFF. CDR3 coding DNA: TGTGCCAGCAGCCCTAGACAGGGGGCCGGTGAAAAACTGTTTTTT.

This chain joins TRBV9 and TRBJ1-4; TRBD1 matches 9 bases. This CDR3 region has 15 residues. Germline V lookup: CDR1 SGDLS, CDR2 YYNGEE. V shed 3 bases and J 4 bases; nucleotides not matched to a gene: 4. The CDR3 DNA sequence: TGTGCCAGCAGCGACCAGACAGGGGGTAATGAAAAACTGTTTTTT. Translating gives CASSDQTGGNEKLFF.